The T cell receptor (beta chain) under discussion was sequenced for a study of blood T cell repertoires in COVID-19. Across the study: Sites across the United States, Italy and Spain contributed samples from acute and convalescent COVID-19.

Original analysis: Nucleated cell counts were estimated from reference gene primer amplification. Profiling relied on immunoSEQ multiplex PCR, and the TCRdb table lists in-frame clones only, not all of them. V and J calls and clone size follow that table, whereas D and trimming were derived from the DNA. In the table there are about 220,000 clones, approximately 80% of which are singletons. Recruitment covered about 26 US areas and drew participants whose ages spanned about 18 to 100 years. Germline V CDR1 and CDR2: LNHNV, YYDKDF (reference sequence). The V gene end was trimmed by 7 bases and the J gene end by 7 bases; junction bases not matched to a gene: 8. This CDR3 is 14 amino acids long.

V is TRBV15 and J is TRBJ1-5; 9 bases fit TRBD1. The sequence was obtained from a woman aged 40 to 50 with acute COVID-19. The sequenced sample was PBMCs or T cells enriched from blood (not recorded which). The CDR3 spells CATTLGQGGQPQHF. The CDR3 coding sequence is TGTGCCACCACTTTGGGACAGGGCGGACAGCCCCAGCATTTT.